This T cell receptor (beta chain) was observed in a study of blood T cells in healthy people across ages. Together with a sample-barcoded 5' primer, a J-beta primer mix was included in a second PCR lasting roughly 6 to 12 cycles. A single record per CDR3 protein comes from TCRdb applying MiXCR to the 5' RACE reads. Here the sample spans roughly 2 million distinct CDR3 sequences, approximately 50% being singletons. The CDR3 covers 16 residues. From germline, CDR1 is MDHEN and CDR2 SYDVKM. The V and J ends lost 6 bases and 4 bases, in that order; junction bases with no gene match: 14. The TCR sequence derives from a woman aged 40 to 50 in good health. The material sequenced was blood. The V gene is TRBV28, the J gene TRBJ1-1; TRBD1 aligns across 7 bases. The CDR3 bases are TGTGCCAGCAGCACTACTGGGGGACAGTCGGCCACTGAAGCTTTCTTT. Translated: CASSTTGGQSATEAFF.